Below are 32 T cell receptor beta chains sequenced from a single sample in a study of Ad26.COV2.S vaccination and SARS-CoV-2 variants (dated by TCRdb to about 2021). This specimen's treatment or condition label, interpreted: roughly 18 received Ad26.COV2.S at low or high dose, single or two shots; roughly five received placebo; per-sample allocation not given. For vaccine and placebo recipients, the sequenced repertoires came from samples collected on day 63 after the first injection. Receptors were amplified or captured by the immunoSEQ multiplex PCR assay. Drawn from immuneACCESS, this table holds only the in-frame rearrangements with V and J called that TCRdb kept. Clones are partly lost; checked studies trace under half to an unresolved V gene and leave the rest unexplained. For this sample the table gives about 350,000 clones, of which around 89% were detected only once. The leading ten clones occupy under 6% of the sample.

Sequencing was performed on peripheral blood, taken in a trial of Ad26.COV2.S vaccine versus placebo. The receptors stem from a person between 18 and 59 years old who received the Ad26.COV2.S COVID-19 vaccine or a placebo.

The genes are TRBV5-6 and TRBJ2-2; D tentatively reads TRBD1 or TRBD2 (5 bases each). Looked up from germline, CDR1 is SGHDT and CDR2 is YYEEEE. The CDR3 runs 14 residues. The ends were cut back, 4 bases at V and 3 bases at J, with 10 bases in the middle. The CDR3, as DNA: TGTGCCAGCAGCGGGGGTTTTGACACCGGGGAGCTGTTTTTT. It specifies CASSGGFDTGELFF.

The chain links TRBV5-5 to TRBJ2-1; D gene unclear. Germline lookup yields CDR1 SGHKS and CDR2 YYEKEE (reference sequence). V lost 4 bases and J 1 base, leaving 18 bases between the germline ends. The CDR3 extends over 17 amino acids. The CDR3 is CASSTSYRSFSYNEQFF. Written as DNA, the CDR3 is TGTGCCAGCAGCACCAGCTATAGGAGCTTTTCCTACAATGAGCAGTTCTTC. The full variable domain, completed using reference TRBV5-5 and TRBJ2-1, is DAGVTQSPTHLIKTRGQQVTLRCSPISGHKSVSWYQQVLGQGPQFIFQYYEKEERGRGNFPDRFSARQFPNYSSELNVNALLLGDSALYLCASSTSYRSFSYNEQFFGPGTRLTVL.

The V call is TRBV28, the J call TRBJ2-2; TRBD1 agrees at 11 bases. Germline CDR1 and CDR2: MDHEN and SYDVKM. The length of the CDR3 is 16 residues. J gave up 2 bases and V 5 bases, and 4 bases lay outside the gene matches. Here the CDR3 reads CASSTGQGANTGELFF. The CDR3, as DNA: TGTGCCAGCAGTACCGGACAGGGGGCCAACACCGGGGAGCTGTTTTTT.

V gene TRBV18 combines with J gene TRBJ1-5, with TRBD1 identical over 7 bases. This CDR3 spans 15 amino acids. After removal of 6 bases from V and 3 bases from J, the junction contained 8 bases not matched to a gene. Per the germline V gene, CDR1 is KGHSH and CDR2 is LQKENI. The CDR3 reads CASSPDREDNQPQHF. CDR3 coding DNA: TGTGCCAGCTCCCCAGACAGGGAGGACAATCAGCCCCAGCATTTT.

This clone has a handful of counts. The chain carries TRBV7-9 and TRBJ2-7; D is unresolved. Germline V gene lookup returns CDR1 SEHNR and CDR2 FQNEAQ (reference sequence). The CDR3 length is 14 residues. The ends were cut back, 2 bases at V and 1 base at J, with 9 bases in the middle. CDR3 amino acids: CASSLQQRSYEQYF. The CDR3 DNA follows: TGTGCCAGCAGCTTACAACAGAGATCCTACGAGCAGTACTTC.

The chain joins TRBV7-2 to TRBJ1-2; no definite D call. Between the trimmed V and J ends, which lost 1 base and 3 bases, there was a span of 9 bases. The CDR3 is made up of 14 amino acids. CDR1 is SGHTA and CDR2 is FQGNSA in the germline V gene. Here the CDR3 DNA reads TGTGCCAGCAGCTTAGTAAGGCTTTACTATGGCTACACCTTC. Amino acids: CASSLVRLYYGYTF.

The chain joins TRBV28 to TRBJ1-1; D unclear. V was cut by 1 base and J by 5 bases, with 5 bases left in between. CDR1 is MDHEN, CDR2 SYDVKM, per germline. The CDR3 is made up of 12 amino acids. The CDR3 spells CASSLYQTEAFF. The CDR3, as DNA: TGTGCCAGCAGTTTATACCAGACTGAAGCTTTCTTT.

The chain employs TRBV18 and TRBJ1-1; D is possibly TRBD1 (6 bases). The CDR3 loop spans 13 amino acids. With 6 bases removed from V and 1 base from J, the gap between germline ends came to 9 bases. Germline CDR1 is KGHSH and CDR2 is LQKENI. CDR3 residues: CASSGTPNTEAFF. The CDR3 bases are TGTGCCAGCTCCGGGACACCGAACACTGAAGCTTTCTTT.

This clone has only one observation. The chain combines TRBV10-3 with TRBJ2-7; 8 nucleotides align to TRBD1. Germline V CDR1 and CDR2: ENHRY, SYGVKD. There are 13 residues in the CDR3. Unmatched junction bases numbered 2, after V lost 2 bases and J lost 5 bases. The CDR3: CAISEDRGHEQYF. CDR3 nucleotide sequence: TGTGCCATCAGTGAGGACAGGGGACACGAGCAGTACTTC.

The chain is built from TRBV30 and TRBJ2-2; tentatively, D is TRBD2 (6 bases). Trimming removed 8 bases from V and 5 bases from J, with 18 bases in between. CDR1 and CDR2 from the germline V gene are GTSNPN and SVGIG (reference sequence). The CDR3 has 14 residues. The CDR3 DNA reads as TGTGCCCTTACGGAGGGCCCCAGTACCGGGGAGCTGTTTTTT. Translated, it gives CALTEGPSTGELFF.

The J gene is TRBJ2-5, the V gene TRBV28, with D perhaps matching TRBD1 (5 bases). CDR3 size: 16 residues. Trimming took 8 bases from V and 0 from J, leaving 19 bases between them. In germline, CDR1 is MDHEN, CDR2 SYDVKM. The CDR3 spells CASGSGNSPYQETQYF. The CDR3 DNA sequence: TGTGCCAGCGGCTCAGGGAACTCCCCCTACCAAGAGACCCAGTACTTC.

V usage is TRBV6-6 and J usage is TRBJ2-3, with D possibly TRBD2 on 6 matching bases. The germline V gene has CDR1 MNHNY and CDR2 SVGAGI (reference sequence). Trimming left V 2 bases short and J 5 bases short, with 11 bases between. The length of the CDR3 is 14 residues. CDR3 region: CASSYPGERDTQYF. In nucleotides, the CDR3 is TGTGCCAGCAGTTACCCGGGGGAGAGAGATACGCAGTATTTT.

The chain employs TRBV5-4 and TRBJ2-2; the match to TRBD1 covers 7 bases. This CDR3 is 14 amino acids long. The ends lost 3 bases at V and 7 bases at J; junction bases unmatched: 6. The germline CDR1 and CDR2 sequences are SGHNT and YYREEE (reference sequence). The CDR3 protein is CASSSDRRFGELFF. CDR3 coding DNA: TGTGCCAGCAGCTCGGACAGGCGGTTCGGGGAGCTGTTTTTT.

This chain connects TRBV6-2 or TRBV6-3 to TRBJ1-1; TRBD1 matches 7 bases. The germline gives CDR1 MNHEY, CDR2 SVGEGT. With V trimmed by 0 bases and J by 2 bases, 9 bases remained unmatched. This CDR3 has 17 residues. The CDR3 loop is CASSYSIAGTANTEAFF. The CDR3 region has the DNA TGTGCCAGCAGTTACTCGATCGCCGGGACAGCAAACACTGAAGCTTTCTTT.

This clone has only one observation. This chain links TRBV29-1 with TRBJ2-7; D is perhaps TRBD1 or TRBD2 (5 bases each). Germline lookup yields CDR1 SQVTM and CDR2 ANQGSEA. The CDR3 spans 13 residues. With 1 base removed from V and 3 bases from J, the gap between germline ends came to 10 bases. The CDR3 DNA sequence: TGCAGCGTTGAAGGGGACGGGAACTACGAGCAGTACTTC. It codes for CSVEGDGNYEQYF.

The chain couples TRBV29-1 to TRBJ2-3, with 7 nucleotides matching TRBD1. Trimming removed 7 bases from V and 4 bases from J; junction bases left unmatched: 11. The CDR3 is 14 residues long. Germline assignment: CDR1 SQVTM and CDR2 ANQGSEA. CDR3 in DNA: TGCAGCGCGAGACAGGGATGGAGTGCAGATACGCAGTATTTT. Translation gives CSARQGWSADTQYF.

V gene TRBV29-1 combines with J gene TRBJ1-1; unclear D gene. The CDR3 is 12 amino acids. V lost 6 bases and J 1 base, leaving 9 bases between the germline ends. Germline V gene sequence: CDR1 SQVTM, CDR2 ANQGSEA. CDR3 amino acids: CSVPKENTEAFF. The CDR3 nucleotides read TGCAGCGTCCCCAAAGAGAACACTGAAGCTTTCTTT.

The chain joins TRBV18 to TRBJ2-2; D perhaps matches TRBD1 (5 bases). With 1 base removed from V and 0 bases from J, the gap between germline ends came to 9 bases. Looked up from germline, CDR1 is KGHSH and CDR2 is LQKENI. There are 16 residues in the CDR3. CDR3 DNA sequence: TGTGCCAGCTCACCACAGGGGTACACGAACACCGGGGAGCTGTTTTTT. This sequence encodes CASSPQGYTNTGELFF.

J is TRBJ2-2 and V is TRBV19; 8 bases fit TRBD1. This CDR3 spans 15 amino acids. From germline, CDR1 is LNHDA and CDR2 SQIVND (reference sequence). V lost 3 bases and J lost 8; bases outside the gene matches: 8. This CDR3 is CASSILGTGGGELFF. The CDR3 DNA reads TGTGCCAGTAGTATCCTGGGGACAGGCGGAGGGGAGCTGTTTTTT.

Concerning this clone: A read error may account for a junction end that differs from germline. This chain links TRBV6-2 or TRBV6-3 with TRBJ2-7, with D perhaps being TRBD1 or TRBD2 (5 bases each). CDR1 MNHEY and CDR2 SVGEGT come from the germline V gene. The CDR3 sequence is 11 residues long. The CDR3 here is CASSYLWDVCF. The CDR3 bases are TGTGCCAGCAGTTACCTTTGGGACGTTTGCTTC.

V is TRBV6-5 and J is TRBJ2-2; 7 positions match TRBD2. The CDR3 is made up of 15 amino acids. Germline V gene data show CDR1 as MNHEY and CDR2 as SVGAGI. Trimming cost V 6 bases and J 2 bases; bases outside gene matches: 6. In nucleotides, the CDR3 is TGTGCCAGCAGATCCGGGACTACCAACACCGGGGAGCTGTTTTTT. Amino acid sequence: CASRSGTTNTGELFF.

V gene TRBV15 combines with J gene TRBJ1-4; D uncertain. The CDR3 length is 15 residues. Germline V gives CDR1 LNHNV, CDR2 YYDKDF (reference sequence). V lost 2 bases, J lost 14 bases, and 21 bases lay in between. CDR3: CATSRKRSSAVTLFF. In DNA form, the CDR3 reads TGTGCCACCAGCAGAAAACGTTCTAGCGCAGTAACTCTGTTTTTT.

The table lists this clone with a count of one. V is TRBV21-1 and J is TRBJ2-2; the D segment call TRBD1 is taken from the table without a DNA check. TRBV21-1 represents a pseudogene. The CDR3 loop spans 18 amino acids. The CDR3 DNA is TGTGCCAGCAGCAAAGAAGGGCAGGGGGCGCGGGTCACCGGGGAGCTGTTTTTT. Encoded protein: CASSKEGQGARVTGELFF.

The chain recombines TRBV4-3 with TRBJ2-7; 7 bases are shared with TRBD1. Germline assignment: CDR1 LGHNA and CDR2 YSLEER. This CDR3 spans 15 amino acids. V lost 0 bases, J lost 5 bases, and 7 bases stayed unmatched. CDR3 coding DNA: TGCGCCAGCAGCCAAGATCCCAGGGGGATGAACGAGCAGTACTTC. Protein sequence: CASSQDPRGMNEQYF.

The J gene is TRBJ1-2, the V gene TRBV28; 9 bases fit TRBD1. The CDR3 length is 14 residues. Germline V lookup: CDR1 MDHEN, CDR2 SYDVKM. V dropped 5 bases and J dropped 7; count of bases not matched to a gene: 8. CDR3 nucleotide sequence: TGTGCCAGCAGTGGACCCGGACAGGGGATTGGCTACACCTTC. It yields the protein CASSGPGQGIGYTF.

This clone showed up just once. CDR3 DNA sequence: TGTGCCAGCAGCTTGGCCCCCATGGAGGGCCCCTATGGCTACACCTTC. This translates into CASSLAPMEGPYGYTF. The gene calls are TRBV5-6 and TRBJ1-2; D not certain. The CDR3 consists of 16 residues. Trimming shortened V by 0 bases and J by 4 bases, and 16 bases separated the two germline ends. Germline V gives CDR1 SGHDT, CDR2 YYEEEE.

The CDR3 DNA is TGTGCCAGCAGCCGCCTCTTTAGCGGGATCTCCTACGAGCAGTACTTC. Translated, it gives CASSRLFSGISYEQYF. This rearrangement joins TRBV6-6 to TRBJ2-7; 8 bases align to TRBD2. The CDR3 has 16 residues. V shed 6 bases and J 0 bases; nucleotides not matched to a gene: 10. Germline values: CDR1 MNHNY, CDR2 SVGAGI (reference sequence).

The CDR3 sequence: CASRDDFGQDEYSDTQYF. In DNA, the CDR3 is TGCGCCAGCAGAGACGATTTCGGACAGGATGAGTATTCAGATACGCAGTATTTT. The chain uses TRBV10-2 and TRBJ2-3, with TRBD1 identical over 7 bases. Germline V gene lookup returns CDR1 WSHSY and CDR2 SAAADI. V shed 6 bases, J shed 4 bases, and the junction held 19 bases outside the gene matches. The CDR3 contains 18 residues.

The rearrangement links TRBV6-2 or TRBV6-3 to TRBJ2-3, with TRBD2 matching 7 bases. The CDR3 is made up of 15 amino acids. CDR1 MNHEY and CDR2 SVGEGT come from the germline V gene. V trimming: 0 bases; J trimming: 5 bases; junction bases outside the gene matches: 5. The CDR3 region is CASSYSGTTQDTQYF. CDR3 sequence (DNA): TGTGCCAGCAGTTACTCGGGGACTACCCAAGATACGCAGTATTTT.

The rearrangement uses TRBV3-1 (or the pseudogene TRBV3-2) and TRBJ1-4; no clear D gene. CDR1 is LGHDT, CDR2 YNNKEL, per germline (reference sequence). This CDR3 is built from 13 residues. The V end was cut by 3 bases, the J end by 10 bases, with 12 bases between. CDR3 sequence: CASSQAVHGKLFF. CDR3 nucleotide sequence: TGTGCCAGCAGCCAGGCAGTCCACGGAAAACTGTTTTTT.

The V gene is TRBV12-3 or TRBV12-4, the J gene TRBJ2-3; no reliable D call. The CDR3 runs 11 residues. Trimming took 3 bases from V and 4 from J, leaving 2 bases between them. The CDR3 reads CASSLSDTQYF. The CDR3 region has the DNA TGTGCCAGCAGTTTGTCAGATACGCAGTATTTT.

The V and J genes are TRBV4-1 and TRBJ1-6, with D possibly being TRBD1 (5 bases). V lost 0 bases to trimming and J lost 7 bases, with 19 bases between them. This CDR3 has 18 amino acids. CDR1 is MGHRA and CDR2 is YSYEKL in the germline V gene. CDR3 sequence reads: CASSQESVRGIWNSPLHF. The DNA for the CDR3 is TGCGCCAGCAGCCAAGAATCCGTGAGGGGAATTTGGAATTCACCCCTCCACTTT.